The following is a T cell receptor beta chain sequence with its context. This entry is derived from a study of CD8+ T cells in alopecia areata. Study at large: Those treated were given oral tofacitinib at 5 to 10 mg twice daily.

V was pared by 6 bases and J by 4 bases, with 16 bases between. Germline lookup yields CDR1 MGHRA and CDR2 YSYEKL. The CDR3 consists of 16 residues. Treatment meaning: oral pan-JAK inhibitor, 5-10 mg twice daily. cDNA serving as the sequencing template came from extracted, reverse transcribed RNA. Assay used: immunoSEQ multiplex PCR; TCRdb lists only in-frame clones, some missing. The sample includes 85,000 to 110,000 clones, 86% of them seen just once. The specimen was CD8+ T cells sorted from blood, collected at approximately week 31, from a patient treated with tofacitinib. The rearrangement joins TRBV4-1 to TRBJ2-6, with a possible D match to TRBD2 (5 bases). The clonotype was recovered from a human donor with alopecia areata. This CDR3 reads CASREAAGSGANVLTF. The CDR3 DNA sequence: TGCGCCAGCAGGGAGGCAGCAGGATCCGGGGCCAACGTCCTGACTTTC.